The source of this T cell receptor (beta chain) is a study of blood T cell repertoires in COVID-19. The ends were cut back, 3 bases at V and 5 bases at J, with 18 bases in the middle. Germline V CDR1 and CDR2: SGHRS, YFSETQ. The CDR3 has 15 amino acids. This clone was counted a single time. The table came from immunoSEQ multiplex PCR; TCRdb's copy has only in-frame clones and leaves some out. The profile shows 100,000 to 150,000 clones, about 89% of them singletons. The chain recombines TRBV5-1 with TRBJ2-7, with a tentative D call TRBD2 (7 bases). The origin of this receptor is a man aged 45-65 years with active or convalescent COVID-19. The sequencing input was peripheral blood. In nucleotides, the CDR3 is TGCGCCAGCAGCTCGGGGGGCAGGGAGCTCGACGAGCAGTACTTC. This gives the protein CASSSGGRELDEQYF.